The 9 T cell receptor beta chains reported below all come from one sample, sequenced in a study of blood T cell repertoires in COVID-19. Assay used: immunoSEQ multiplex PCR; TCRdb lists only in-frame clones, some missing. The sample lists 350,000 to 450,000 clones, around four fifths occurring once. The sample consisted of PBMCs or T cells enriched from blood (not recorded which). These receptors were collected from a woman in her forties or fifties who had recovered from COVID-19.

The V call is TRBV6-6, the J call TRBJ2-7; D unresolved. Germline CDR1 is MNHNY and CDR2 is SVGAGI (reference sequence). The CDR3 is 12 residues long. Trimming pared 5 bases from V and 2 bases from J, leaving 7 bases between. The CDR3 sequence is CASSPKTYEQYF. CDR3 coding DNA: TGTGCCAGCAGTCCCAAAACCTACGAGCAGTACTTC.

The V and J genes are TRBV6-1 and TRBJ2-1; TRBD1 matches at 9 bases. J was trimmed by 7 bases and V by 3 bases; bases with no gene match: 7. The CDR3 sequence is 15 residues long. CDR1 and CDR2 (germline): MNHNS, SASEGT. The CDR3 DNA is TGTGCCAGCAGTGACCCCGGGACAGGGTCAAATGAGCAGTTCTTC. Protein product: CASSDPGTGSNEQFF.

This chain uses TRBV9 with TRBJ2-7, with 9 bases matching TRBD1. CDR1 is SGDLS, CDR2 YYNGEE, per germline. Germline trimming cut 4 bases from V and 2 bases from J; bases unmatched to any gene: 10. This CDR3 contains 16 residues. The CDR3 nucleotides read TGTGCCAGCAGCACCAGGGGGGACAGGGACGCCTACGAGCAGTACTTC. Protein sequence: CASSTRGDRDAYEQYF.

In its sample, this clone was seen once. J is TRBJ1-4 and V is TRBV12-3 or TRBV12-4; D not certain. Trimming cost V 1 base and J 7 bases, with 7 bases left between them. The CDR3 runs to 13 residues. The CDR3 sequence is CASSLVMSEKLFF. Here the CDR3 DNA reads TGTGCCAGCAGTTTAGTTATGAGTGAAAAACTGTTTTTT.

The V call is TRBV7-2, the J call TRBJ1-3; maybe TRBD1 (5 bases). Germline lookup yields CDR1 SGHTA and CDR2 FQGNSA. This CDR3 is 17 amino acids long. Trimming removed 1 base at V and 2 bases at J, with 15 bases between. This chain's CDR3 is CASSLGTLGGTGNTIYF. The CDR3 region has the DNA TGTGCCAGCAGCTTAGGGACGTTGGGGGGAACTGGAAACACCATATATTTT. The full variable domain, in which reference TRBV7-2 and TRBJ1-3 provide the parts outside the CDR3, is GAGVSQSPSNKVTEKGKDVELRCDPISGHTALYWYRQSLGQGLEFLIYFQGNSAPDKSGLPSDRFSAERTGGSVSTLTIQRTQQEDSAVYLCASSLGTLGGTGNTIYFGEGSWLTVV.

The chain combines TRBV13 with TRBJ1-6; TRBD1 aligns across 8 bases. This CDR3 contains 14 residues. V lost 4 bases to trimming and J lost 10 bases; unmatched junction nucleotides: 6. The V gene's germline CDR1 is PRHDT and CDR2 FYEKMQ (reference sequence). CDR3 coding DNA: TGTGCCAGCAGCTATGGACAGGGAGGGTCACCCCTCCACTTT. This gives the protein CASSYGQGGSPLHF.

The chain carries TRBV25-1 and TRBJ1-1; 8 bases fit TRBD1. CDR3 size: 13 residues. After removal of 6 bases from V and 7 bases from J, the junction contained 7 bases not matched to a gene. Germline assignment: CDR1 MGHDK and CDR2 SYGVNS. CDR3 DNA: TGTGCCAGCAGCTTGCAGGGGGCGATTGAAGCTTTCTTT. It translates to CASSLQGAIEAFF. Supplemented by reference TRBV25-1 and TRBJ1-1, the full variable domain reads EADIYQTPRYLVIGTGKKITLECSQTMGHDKMYWYQQDPGMELHLIHYSYGVNSTEKGDLSSESTVSRIRTEHFPLTLESARPSHTSQYLCASSLQGAIEAFFGQGTRLTVV.

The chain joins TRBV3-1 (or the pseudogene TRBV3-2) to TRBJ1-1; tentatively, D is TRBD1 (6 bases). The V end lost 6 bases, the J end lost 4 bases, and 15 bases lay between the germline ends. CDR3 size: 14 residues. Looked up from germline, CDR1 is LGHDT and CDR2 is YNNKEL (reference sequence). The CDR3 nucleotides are TGTGCCAGCAGTCGCGGGGGGGCAGGCACTGAAGCTTTCTTT. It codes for CASSRGGAGTEAFF.

Written as DNA, the CDR3 is TGTGCCAGCAGTATCTCTGTCACTGAAGCTTTCTTT. This translates into CASSISVTEAFF. This chain joins TRBV2 and TRBJ1-1, with D unclear. CDR3 size: 12 residues. Germline V gene data show CDR1 as SNHLY and CDR2 as FYNNEI. With 5 bases removed from V and 4 bases from J, the gap between germline ends came to 8 bases.